The rows below give T cell receptor beta chains drawn from one sample of a study of identical twins. TCRdb redid the calling of the 5' RACE reads with MiXCR, one entry per CDR3 protein. The sample carries hundreds of thousands of distinct CDR3 sequences, about 20% recorded once. These same data were also listed under a study on T cells expressing NK-cell markers.

The sample comprised PBMCs. All receptors come from a woman younger than 30 in good health. Both conserved end residues are part of each CDR3. D genes are given only for firm matches. Clone size is stated in some rows and not others, as once, few, many or a class when expanded.

>NA|TRBJ1-1|NA|TRBV5-1|13
TGCGCCAGCTATAGAGACTTGAACACTGAAGCTTTCTTT
CASYRDLNTEAFF
>TRBD2|TRBJ2-5|few|TRBV7-2|16
TGTGCCAGCAGCTTAAGACTAGCGAGGGAGAGGGAGACCCAGTACTTC
CASSLRLARERETQYF
>TRBD2|TRBJ2-1|few|TRBV7-9|17
TGTGCCAGCAGCTTAGAAGCGGGGGGGCCGGGATACAATGAGCAGTTCTTC
CASSLEAGGPGYNEQFF
>NA|TRBJ2-7|NA|TRBV6-1|13
TGTGCCAGCAGTACGACTGTTGCCTACGAGCAGTACTTC
CASSTTVAYEQYF
>NA|TRBJ2-4|many|TRBV20-1|13
TGCAGTGCCCCCGTGAGGGTAGGGAACATTCAGTACTTC
CSAPVRVGNIQYF
>NA|TRBJ2-1|NA|TRBV18|15
TGTGCCAGCTCACCGGACCAGCGGATCTACAATGAGCAGTTCTTC
CASSPDQRIYNEQFF
>NA|TRBJ1-2|few|TRBV10-2|12
TGCGCCAGCTCCGTACTTCCGTATGGCTACACCTTC
CASSVLPYGYTF
>NA|TRBJ1-1|NA|TRBV4-2|14
TGTGCCAGCAGCCAAGATCGGAGGTACACTGAAGCTTTCTTT
CASSQDRRYTEAFF
>NA|TRBJ2-1|few|TRBV10-3|15
TGTGCCATCAGTGAGAACCGGAGATGGAGCCATGAGCAGTTCTTC
CAISENRRWSHEQFF
>NA|TRBJ2-3|few|TRBV2|11
TGTGCGGCGGGGAGCACAGATACGCAGTATTTT
CAAGSTDTQYF
>TRBD1|TRBJ2-1|NA|TRBV5-1|16
TGCGCCAGCAGCTTAATCGTTGGGACAGCTTACAATGAGCAGTTCTTC
CASSLIVGTAYNEQFF
>NA|TRBJ2-2|NA|TRBV29-1|15
TGCAGCGTTGCCCTAGGGGCAGGGCGGACCGGGGAGCTGTTTTTT
CSVALGAGRTGELFF
>TRBD2|TRBJ2-1|NA|TRBV5-1|15
TGCGCCAGCAGCGAGACTAGCGGGGGGCTTAATGAGCAGTTCTTC
CASSETSGGLNEQFF
>TRBD1|TRBJ2-5|few|TRBV5-1|15
TGCGCCAGCAGCTTGGGGGACAGGGTAGTGGAGACCCAGTACTTC
CASSLGDRVVETQYF
>TRBD2|TRBJ2-7|NA|TRBV7-9|15
TGTGCCAGCAGCTCCCCAGGGAGGGGCTCCTACGAGCAGTACTTC
CASSSPGRGSYEQYF
>NA|TRBJ2-1|NA|TRBV7-9|14
TGTGCCAGCAGCTTTGGGGGAGTCCCCAATGAGCAGTTCTTC
CASSFGGVPNEQFF
>TRBD2|TRBJ2-1|NA|TRBV20-1|18
TGCAGTGCTCGCCTGACTAGCGGGAGGGCCTACTCCTACAATGAGCAGTTCTTC
CSARLTSGRAYSYNEQFF
>TRBD2|TRBJ2-5|many|TRBV6-1|15
TGTGCCAGCAGCCGGGGGACTAGCGGTCAAGAGACCCAGTACTTC
CASSRGTSGQETQYF
>NA|TRBJ2-7|few|TRBV5-8|13
TGTGCCAGCAGGGGCAGGGGAAGGTACGAGCAGTACTTC
CASRGRGRYEQYF
>TRBD1|TRBJ2-3|few|TRBV12-3/TRBV12-4|15
TGTGCCAGCAGTACGGGACAGGGATACACAGATACGCAGTATTTT
CASSTGQGYTDTQYF
>NA|TRBJ1-2|few|TRBV6-1|13
TGTGCCAGCACGCAAGACCGAACCTATGGCTACACCTTC
CASTQDRTYGYTF
>NA|TRBJ2-7|NA|TRBV29-1|14
TGCAGCGTTGAAGTCCGGGCGGCCACCTACGAGCAGTACTTC
CSVEVRAATYEQYF
>TRBD2|TRBJ2-3|NA|TRBV6-1|17
TGTGCCAGCACCAAACACCCGGGGCGGGAGGTTTCCGATACGCAGTATTTT
CASTKHPGREVSDTQYF
>NA|TRBJ1-1|many|TRBV12-3/TRBV12-4|14
TGTGCCAGCATACACCGCCGGGGTGGCACTGAAGCTTTCTTT
CASIHRRGGTEAFF
>NA|TRBJ1-1|NA|TRBV12-3/TRBV12-4|13
TGTGCCAGCAGTTGGGGACAAACCACTGAAGCTTTCTTT
CASSWGQTTEAFF
>TRBD2|TRBJ2-7|many|TRBV12-3/TRBV12-4|15
TGTGCCAGCAGTACCGGACTAGCGGGAATGTACGAGCAGTACTTC
CASSTGLAGMYEQYF
>TRBD2|TRBJ2-2|many|TRBV7-2|16
TGTGCCAGCAGCTTATGGGGACTAGCGGGATCCGGGGAGCTGTTTTTT
CASSLWGLAGSGELFF
>NA|TRBJ2-2|NA|TRBV24-1|16
TGTGCCACCAGTGACCAAGGACATCCCAACACCGGGGAGCTGTTTTTT
CATSDQGHPNTGELFF
>TRBD1|TRBJ2-7|NA|TRBV20-1|15
TGCAGTGCTAGTGGGGGGGACAGGGGACCTAATAGCCAGTACTTC
CSASGGDRGPNSQYF
>TRBD2|TRBJ2-1|NA|TRBV20-1|14
TGCAGTGCAAACAGCGGGGGGACCTACAATGAGCAGTTCTTC
CSANSGGTYNEQFF
>TRBD2|TRBJ2-1|medium-sized|TRBV6-2/TRBV6-3|14
TGTGCCAGCAGCTGGGGACTAGTTATGAATGAGCAGTTCTTC
CASSWGLVMNEQFF
>TRBD1|TRBJ2-1|NA|TRBV18|16
TGTGCCAGCTCACCTGGCAGGGGGCCTCAGGTTGATGAGCAGTTCTTC
CASSPGRGPQVDEQFF
>NA|TRBJ1-3|few|TRBV20-1|15
TGCAGTGCTAGACCGCAGGGGATCTCTGGAAACACCATATATTTT
CSARPQGISGNTIYF
>TRBD2|TRBJ2-1|many|TRBV20-1|13
TGCAGTGGCCCGGCTAGCGGGAGGGCCTTCTTATTCTTC
CSGPASGRAFLFF
>NA|TRBJ1-2|few|TRBV12-5|12
TGTGCTAGTGGTTTTTCAGGGGATGGCTACACCTTC
CASGFSGDGYTF
>NA|TRBJ1-4|NA|TRBV7-4|15
TGTGCCAGCAGCTTAGCTCAGATCCATTTTGGAAAACTGTTTTTT
CASSLAQIHFGKLFF
>TRBD1|TRBJ2-3|NA|TRBV6-1|15
TGTGCCAGCCTCTCGACAGGGGGGTCCACAGATACGCAGTATTTT
CASLSTGGSTDTQYF
>TRBD1|TRBJ2-7|many|TRBV4-3|18
TGCGCCAGCAGCCAAGATTGGACAGGGAGACGCAGCTCCTACGAGCAGTACTTC
CASSQDWTGRRSSYEQYF
>TRBD2|TRBJ2-7|many|TRBV20-1|14
TGCAGTGCTAGTCTCGGGAGGGCCTCCGTCGAGCAGTACTTC
CSASLGRASVEQYF
>NA|TRBJ2-1|NA|TRBV12-3/TRBV12-4|11
TGTGCCAGCAGTTTAAGGGCGGGCAAGTCCTTC
CASSLRAGKSF
>TRBD2|TRBJ2-5|few|TRBV7-4|16
TGTGCCAGCAAGTCTCGGCCAGCGGGGGGAGGGGAGACCCAGTACTTC
CASKSRPAGGGETQYF
>NA|TRBJ2-3|few|TRBV20-1|15
TGCAGTGCTAGGGGCCCAGGGGTTAGCACAGATACGCAGTATTTT
CSARGPGVSTDTQYF
>TRBD1|TRBJ2-3|few|TRBV11-2|20
TGTGCCAGCAGTTTAGGCGGCGGGACAGGAGCACGGCAAGGCCCAGATACGCAGTATTTT
CASSLGGGTGARQGPDTQYF
>TRBD2|TRBJ2-1|NA|TRBV20-1|13
TGCAGTGCCCCTACTAGCGGGAGGAATGAGCAGTTCTTC
CSAPTSGRNEQFF
>TRBD2|TRBJ2-1|NA|TRBV5-1|12
TGCGCCACCGCCCCGACTAGCGGGGAGCAGTTCTTC
CATAPTSGEQFF
>NA|TRBJ2-5|many|TRBV5-1|14
TGCGCCAGCAGCTTACAGGGTTATCAGGAGACCCAGTACTTC
CASSLQGYQETQYF
>TRBD2|TRBJ2-3|few|TRBV7-8|17
TGTGCCAGCAGCTTAAACCCCGGGACTAGCGGAACAGATACGCAGTATTTT
CASSLNPGTSGTDTQYF
>NA|TRBJ1-1|NA|TRBV6-2/TRBV6-3|14
TGTGCCAGCAGTTACCTCTGGATGCAGGTTGAAGCTTTCTTT
CASSYLWMQVEAFF
>NA|TRBJ2-1|NA|TRBV7-3|14
TGTGCCAGCAGCTCAGGGGGGCGTAGCGATGAGCAGTTCTTC
CASSSGGRSDEQFF
>TRBD1|TRBJ2-7|NA|TRBV9|16
TGTGCCAGCAGCGTAGGGGGACAGGGGGCTACCTACGAGCAGTACTTC
CASSVGGQGATYEQYF
>NA|TRBJ1-2|few|TRBV11-2|16
TGTGCCAGCAGCTTAGGGAGGGGGGGAAAGAACTATGGCTACACCTTC
CASSLGRGGKNYGYTF
>NA|TRBJ1-2|few|TRBV7-2|14
TGTGCCAGCAGCTCGAGGACCACCCCCTATGGCTACACCTTC
CASSSRTTPYGYTF
>NA|TRBJ2-1|many|TRBV29-1|14
TGCAGCGTTCCAGGGTCCCGATCCTACAATGAGCAGTTCTTC
CSVPGSRSYNEQFF
>NA|TRBJ1-2|NA|TRBV20-1|10
TGCAGTGCAGGGGAAGTAGGCTACACCTTC
CSAGEVGYTF
>NA|TRBJ2-7|few|TRBV6-2/TRBV6-3|13
TGTGCCAGCCGCAGGAGGGGGGAGGACGAGCAGTACTTC
CASRRRGEDEQYF
>TRBD1|TRBJ1-1|NA|TRBV5-6|18
TGTGCCAGCAGCTTAGTGTTGGGACAGGGTCAAATGAACACTGAAGCTTTCTTT
CASSLVLGQGQMNTEAFF
>TRBD1|TRBJ2-2|NA|TRBV4-2|15
TGTGCCAGCAGCCAAAGGCAGGGGGCGGCCGGGGAGCTGTTTTTT
CASSQRQGAAGELFF
>TRBD1|TRBJ1-6|NA|TRBV12-3/TRBV12-4|14
TGTGCCAGCAGTTGGGGGACAGGGGATTCACCCCTCCACTTT
CASSWGTGDSPLHF